The 3 T cell receptor beta chains below come from one sample, sequenced in a study of T cells in Graves' hyperthyroidism and ophthalmopathy. Using RNA transcripts as the source, TCR beta CDR3 regions were amplified. The HTBI set primed first-round TCR CDR3 RT-PCR. In TCRdb, the multiplex PCR reads were re-called with MiXCR into one record per CDR3 protein. The data show approximately 620,000 distinct CDR3 sequences, approximately 16% seen once. Material for sequencing was blood. These receptors originate from a woman aged 40 to 50 with Graves' ophthalmopathy.

In its sample, this clonotype was seen a few times. The chain uses TRBV12-3 or TRBV12-4 and TRBJ2-1; tentative D call: TRBD1 (5 bases). The CDR3 covers 16 residues. Deletions cut 6 bases from V and 0 bases from J, with 15 bases between. CDR3: CASSHLLQGSYNEQFF. The CDR3 nucleotides read TGTGCCAGCAGCCACCTCCTTCAGGGCTCCTACAATGAGCAGTTCTTC.

In this sample, this clonotype turned up many times. The J gene is TRBJ2-3, the V gene TRBV12-3 or TRBV12-4; possibly TRBD1 or TRBD2 for D (6 bases each). This CDR3 region has 15 residues. V was cut by 3 bases and J by 4 bases, with 14 bases left in between. CDR3 DNA: TGTGCCAGCAGTTTCGGAGGGGGATGGGCAGATACGCAGTATTTT. Translated, it gives CASSFGGGWADTQYF.

A single count supports this clonotype. A much bigger clone sits one base away, suggesting this may be a read error. This chain links TRBV7-8 with TRBJ2-7; maybe TRBD2 (7 bases). The CDR3 contains 13 residues. In germline, CDR1 is SGHVS, CDR2 FQNEAQ. The DNA of the CDR3 is TGTGCCAGCAGAGGGGGGGGTCCCTACGAGCAGTGCTTC. Amino acid sequence: CASRGGGPYEQCF. Looking up the rest from reference TRBV7-8 and TRBJ2-7 gives the full variable domain: GAGVSQSPRYKVAKRGQDVALRCDPISGHVSLFWYQQALGQGPEFLTYFQNEAQLDKSGLPSDRFFAERPEGSVSTLKIQRTQQEDSAVYLCASRGGGPYEQCFGPGTRLTVT.